Listed below are T cell receptor beta chains from one sample, sequenced in a study of monozygotic twins with inflammatory bowel disease. TCRdb reanalyzed the 5' RACE reads, giving one entry per CDR3 protein sequence and no DNA. The specimen's table records 110,000 to 150,000 distinct CDR3 sequences. Sequenced sample: blood. The receptors here all came from a human donor with ulcerative colitis or Crohn's disease, or a healthy co-twin of an affected twin (not recorded which). CDR3s include the opening cysteine and the closing phenylalanine or tryptophan.

v_gene,j_gene,CDR3aa
TRBV28,TRBJ2-6,CASSLQGGSGANVLTF
TRBV5-1,TRBJ1-6,CASSLGESAYNSPLHF
TRBV7-3,TRBJ2-5,CASSSPPLAGETKTQYF
TRBV5-5,TRBJ2-1,CASTWGTSGSLRYNEQFF
TRBV6-1,TRBJ1-6,CASNPGVSSYNSPLHF
TRBV12-3/TRBV12-4,TRBJ2-2,CASSSGGQVFF
TRBV11-2,TRBJ2-7,CASSPLRLNNEQYF
TRBV27,TRBJ1-4,CASSSYPGTGGTNEKLFF
TRBV7-3,TRBJ2-7,CASSLRPGLAGGIPYEQYF
TRBV7-8,TRBJ2-3,CASSLDGLAGDTQYF
TRBV2,TRBJ1-1,CASSVDRRGSAFF
TRBV5-4,TRBJ1-6,CASRVTGRSNSPLHF
TRBV5-1,TRBJ2-7,CASSLALDRLNSYEQYF
TRBV12-3/TRBV12-4,TRBJ2-2,CASSLLAGDTGELFF
TRBV18,TRBJ2-1,CASSPSPGLAMGNEQFF
TRBV20-1,TRBJ2-7,CSASQGLTYEQYF
TRBV29-1,TRBJ2-5,CSLGQNRETQYF
TRBV9,TRBJ2-7,CASSVAFGEQYF
TRBV20-1,TRBJ2-3,CSARTGNGTDTQYF
TRBV2,TRBJ2-7,CASMGGGLEQYF
TRBV29-1,TRBJ2-1,CSTGTGDNEQFF
TRBV27,TRBJ2-5,CASSPQGRMYQETQYF